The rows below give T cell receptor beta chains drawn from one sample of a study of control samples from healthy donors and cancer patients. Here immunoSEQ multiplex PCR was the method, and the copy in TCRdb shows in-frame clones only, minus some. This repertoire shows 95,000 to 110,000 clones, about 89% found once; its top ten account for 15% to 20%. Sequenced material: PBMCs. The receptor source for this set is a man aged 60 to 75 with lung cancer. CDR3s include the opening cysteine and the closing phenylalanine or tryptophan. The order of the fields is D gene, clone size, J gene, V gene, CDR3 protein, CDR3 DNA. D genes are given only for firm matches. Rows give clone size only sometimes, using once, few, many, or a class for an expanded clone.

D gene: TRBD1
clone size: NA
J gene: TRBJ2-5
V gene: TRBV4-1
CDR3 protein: CASSLTGLEETQYF
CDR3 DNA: TGCGCCAGCAGCCTGACAGGGCTGGAAGAGACCCAGTACTTC

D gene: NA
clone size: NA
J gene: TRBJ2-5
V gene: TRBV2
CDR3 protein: CAGKTYSETQYF
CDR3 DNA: TGTGCTGGCAAAACCTACTCAGAGACCCAGTACTTC

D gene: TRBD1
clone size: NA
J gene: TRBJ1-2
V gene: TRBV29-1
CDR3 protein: CSAGDSNYGYTF
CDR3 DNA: TGCAGCGCTGGGGACAGCAACTATGGCTACACCTTC

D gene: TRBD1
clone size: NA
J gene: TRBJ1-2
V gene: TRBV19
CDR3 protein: CASSIPQGAYGYTF
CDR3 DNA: TGTGCCAGTAGTATCCCACAGGGGGCCTATGGCTACACCTTC

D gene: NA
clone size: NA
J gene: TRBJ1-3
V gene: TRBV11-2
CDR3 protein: CASSLAYSGNTIYF
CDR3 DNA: TGTGCCAGCAGCTTAGCCTACTCTGGAAACACCATATATTTT

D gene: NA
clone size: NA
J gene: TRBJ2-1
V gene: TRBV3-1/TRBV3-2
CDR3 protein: CASSSTGDNEQFF
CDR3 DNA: TGTGCCAGCAGCTCTACGGGCGACAATGAGCAGTTCTTC

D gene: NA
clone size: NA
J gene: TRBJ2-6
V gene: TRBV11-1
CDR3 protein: CASSLERLSGANVLTF
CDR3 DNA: TGTGCCAGCAGCTTAGAGCGACTCTCTGGGGCCAACGTCCTGACTTTC

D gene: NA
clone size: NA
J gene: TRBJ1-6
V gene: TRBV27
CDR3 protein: CASRRDYDNSPLHF
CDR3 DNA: TGTGCCAGCAGACGTGACTATGATAATTCACCCCTCCACTTT

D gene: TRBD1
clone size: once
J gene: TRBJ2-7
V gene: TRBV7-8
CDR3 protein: CASSLVGQIYEQYF
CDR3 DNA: TGTGCCAGCAGCTTAGTGGGACAGATCTACGAGCAGTACTTC

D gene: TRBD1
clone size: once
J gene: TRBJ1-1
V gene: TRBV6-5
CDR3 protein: CASSYGTGATEAFF
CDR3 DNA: TGTGCCAGCAGTTACGGAACAGGGGCCACTGAAGCTTTCTTT

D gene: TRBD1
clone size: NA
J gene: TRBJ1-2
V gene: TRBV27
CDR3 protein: CASSLRQGYGYTF
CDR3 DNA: TGTGCCAGCAGTTTGCGACAGGGCTATGGCTACACCTTC

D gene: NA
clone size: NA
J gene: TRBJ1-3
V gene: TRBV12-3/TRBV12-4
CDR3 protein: CASSSESGNTIYF
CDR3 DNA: TGTGCCAGCAGTTCAGAATCAGGAAACACCATATATTTT

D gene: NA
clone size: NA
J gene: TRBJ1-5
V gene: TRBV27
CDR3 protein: CASSNLPAGSRNQPQHF
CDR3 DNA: TGTGCCAGCAGTAACCTCCCCGCAGGGTCTCGTAATCAGCCCCAGCATTTT

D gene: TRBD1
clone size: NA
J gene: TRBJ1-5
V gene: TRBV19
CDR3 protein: CASSRTGEDQPQHF
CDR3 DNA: TGTGCCAGTAGCCGGACAGGGGAGGATCAGCCCCAGCATTTT

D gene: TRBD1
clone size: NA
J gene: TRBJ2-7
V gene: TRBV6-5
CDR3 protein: CASSYRDRPYEQYF
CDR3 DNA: TGTGCCAGCAGTTATAGGGACAGACCCTACGAGCAGTACTTC

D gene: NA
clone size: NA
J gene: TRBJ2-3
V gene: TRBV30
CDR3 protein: CAWARERGTDTQYF
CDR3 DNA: TGTGCCTGGGCCCGCGAGCGGGGCACAGATACGCAGTATTTT

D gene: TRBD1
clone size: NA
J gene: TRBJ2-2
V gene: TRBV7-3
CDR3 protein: CASSSWTGLAGAGELFF
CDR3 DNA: TGTGCCAGCAGCTCATGGACAGGGCTCGCGGGCGCCGGGGAGCTGTTTTTT

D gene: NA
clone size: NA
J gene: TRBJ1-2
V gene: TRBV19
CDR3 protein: CASSTLDSLYGYTF
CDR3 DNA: TGTGCCAGTAGTACTTTGGACAGCTTATATGGCTACACCTTC

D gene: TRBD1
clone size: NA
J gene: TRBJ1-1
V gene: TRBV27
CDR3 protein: CASSAPGQGNTEAFF
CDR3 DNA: TGTGCCAGCAGTGCACCGGGACAGGGAAACACTGAAGCTTTCTTT

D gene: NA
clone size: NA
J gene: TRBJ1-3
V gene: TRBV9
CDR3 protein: CASSVGGLGGNTIYF
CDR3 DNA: TGTGCCAGCAGCGTAGGGGGGTTGGGAGGAAACACCATATATTTT

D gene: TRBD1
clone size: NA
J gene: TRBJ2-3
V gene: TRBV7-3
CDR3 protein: CASSSTGAGTDTQYF
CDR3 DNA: TGTGCCAGCAGCTCCACAGGGGCTGGCACAGATACGCAGTATTTT

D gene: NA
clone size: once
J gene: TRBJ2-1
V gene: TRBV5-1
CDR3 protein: CASSLLGQSHNEQFF
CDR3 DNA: TGCGCCAGCAGCTTGCTCGGGCAAAGCCACAATGAGCAGTTCTTC

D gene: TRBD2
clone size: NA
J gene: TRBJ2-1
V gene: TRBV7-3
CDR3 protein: CASSPQTSGTYNEQFF
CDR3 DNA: TGTGCCAGCAGCCCCCAGACTAGCGGAACCTACAATGAGCAGTTCTTC